This entry concerns a single T cell receptor beta chain. Its antigen is not known. Method: immunoSEQ multiplex PCR; TCRdb's copy keeps in-frame clones and lacks some. Of approximately 150,000 clones listed, roughly 90% are singletons. This sample was included in a study of T cell responses to AZD1222 COVID-19 vaccine. Study-level results: Just a handful of AZD1222 recipients tested seropositive at baseline. Most donors were white British, females outnumbered males, and clonal diversity was possibly underestimated. All repertoire sampling was performed exclusively after the peak T cell response.

This CDR3 is built from 14 residues. V lost 0 bases, J lost 7 bases, and 13 bases lay in between. Germline values: CDR1 SGHNT, CDR2 YYREEE (reference sequence). Pooling covered second doses at about 4 or about 12 weeks. The gene calls are TRBV5-4 and TRBJ1-2; D is perhaps TRBD1 (6 bases). Sequencing used peripheral blood, obtained 28 days after the second AZD1222 dose. The origin of this receptor is an adult who received the AZD1222 COVID-19 vaccine. CDR3 DNA: TGTGCCAGCAGCTTGGAGGCGGGGGCGGGTGGCTACACCTTC. Residues: CASSLEAGAGGYTF.